This T cell receptor beta chain was sequenced in a study of cytomegalovirus exposure and HLA in healthy donors. The study, taken as a whole, reports: More clonal expansion characterized HLA-associated TCR beta chains than equally common others in a later analysis.

J was trimmed by 4 bases and V by 0 bases; bases with no gene match: 5. This CDR3 contains 15 residues. Germline CDR1 reads SGHTA; CDR2 reads FQGNSA. The PCR employed 60 Vbeta primers together with 13 Jbeta primers. Profiling relied on immunoSEQ multiplex PCR, and the TCRdb table lists in-frame clones only, not all of them. The sample contains more than 200,000 clones, about 70% of which appear only once. About this clone itself: Its antigen remains unidentified.

The sequence derives from a man aged 35-49 years in good health and CMV-seropositive. This chain uses TRBV7-2 with TRBJ1-2, with TRBD1 matching 7 bases. Sequencing was done on a sample of PBMCs. CDR3 bases: TGTGCCAGCAGCTTAGCTTGGGACAGCTCCTATGGCTACACCTTC. Translated: CASSLAWDSSYGYTF.